The present TCR beta chain was sequenced within a study of blood T cell repertoires in COVID-19 (dated by TCRdb to between 2020 and 2021). With regard to the full study: Samples covering the acute and convalescent phases of COVID-19 were provided by collaborators in the United States, Italy and Spain. The dataset comprised deeply sampled blood TCRbeta repertoires from subjects exposed to, actively infected with, or recovered from COVID-19. Sample metadata almost always included a de-identified subject ID, COVID-19 status, age in years and sex. The samples were drawn from two sources: the first 160 participants of the ongoing ImmuneRACE study, and over 950 subjects contributed by 6 global collaborators. The material from the prospective study consisted of cDNA or gDNA derived from T cells, B-cell-depleted T cells, or PBMCs. Where available, HLA class I and class II types were obtained from metadata supplied by the sample provider rather than from assay-based typing. The repertoires were released in a freely available public database meant as a resource for research on the immune response to SARS-CoV-2.

At one collaborating source in Seattle, patients were enrolled during active infection and were followed longitudinally through the course of disease. Whole blood was collected in K2EDTA tubes by collaborating institutions according to the institutions' own protocols. Collaborator samples were shipped for TCRbeta analysis as frozen whole blood, isolated PBMCs, or DNA extracted from either sample type. V lost 8 bases and J lost 6 bases; the stretch between them is 20 bases long. The CDR3, cysteine through phenylalanine, is 15 amino acids long. Of the read, only the CDR3 DNA is kept; its 45 bases are in frame from base 1. According to the germline V gene (reference sequence), CDR1 reads PRHDT and CDR2 reads FYEKMQ. TCRbeta CDR3 regions were amplified from genomic DNA using the immunoSEQ Assay, a bias-controlled multiplex PCR. From the authors' description of their analysis: Nucleated cell counts per sample were estimated from amplification of reference gene primers within the assay. To quantify the absolute abundance of each unique TCRbeta CDR3 rearrangement, sequence reads were collapsed and filtered. For each sample, productive Simpson clonality was calculated by taking the square root of Simpson's diversity index across productive rearrangements. TCRdb holds this immuneACCESS table with in-frame rearrangements only. Some clones are missing; in checked studies, unresolved V genes explain under half, and the rest has no known cause. V, J and clone size are those of that table, while D and trimming were read from the DNA. This sample is represented by about 140,000 clones; 88% of them were singletons. The ten largest clones add up to over 2% of the sample.

Comment on this clone: Its antigen is still unknown. No base qualities exist here, and no much larger clone lies one base off it.

What the study reported, not specific to this receptor: The amount of clinical and demographic metadata varied by source and participant and was provided uncurated.

The V and J segments used are TRBV13 and TRBJ1-5, with no reliable assignment of the D segment. This clonotype was obtained from a human donor with COVID-19, enrolled during active disease. The donor label of this sample is uncertain. The sequencing sample was made of peripheral blood. CDR3 protein: CASGTLETKGQPQHF. The sequence in DNA is TGTGCCAGCGGAACACTAGAGACAAAGGGTCAGCCCCAGCATTTT.